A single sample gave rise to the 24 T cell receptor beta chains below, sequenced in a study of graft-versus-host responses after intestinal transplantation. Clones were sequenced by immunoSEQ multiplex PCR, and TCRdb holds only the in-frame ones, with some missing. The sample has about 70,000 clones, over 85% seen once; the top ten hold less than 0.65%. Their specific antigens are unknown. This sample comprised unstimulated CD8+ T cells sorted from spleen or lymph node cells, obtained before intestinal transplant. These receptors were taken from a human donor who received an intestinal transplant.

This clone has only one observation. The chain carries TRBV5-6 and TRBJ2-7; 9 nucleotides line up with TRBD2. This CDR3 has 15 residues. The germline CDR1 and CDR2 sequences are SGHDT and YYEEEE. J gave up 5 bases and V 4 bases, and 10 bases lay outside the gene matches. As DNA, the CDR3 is TGTGCCAGCAGCCAAGGTCGACTAGCGGCTGACGAGCAGTACTTC. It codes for CASSQGRLAADEQYF.

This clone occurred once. CDR3 loop: CASSHSPGQGAYEQYF. The CDR3 DNA follows: TGTGCCAGCAGTCATTCTCCGGGACAGGGGGCGTACGAGCAGTACTTC. The V call is TRBV28, the J call TRBJ2-7; TRBD1 matches 12 bases. The junction had 9 bases not matched to a gene; V was cut back by 5 bases and J by 4 bases. The CDR3 is made up of 16 amino acids. Germline CDR1 is MDHEN and CDR2 is SYDVKM. Using reference TRBV28 and TRBJ2-7 for the parts outside the CDR3, the full variable domain is DVKVTQSSRYLVKRTGEKVFLECVQDMDHENMFWYRQDPGLGLRLIYFSYDVKMKEKGDIPEGYSVSREKKERFSLILESASTNQTSMYLCASSHSPGQGAYEQYFGPGTRLTVT.

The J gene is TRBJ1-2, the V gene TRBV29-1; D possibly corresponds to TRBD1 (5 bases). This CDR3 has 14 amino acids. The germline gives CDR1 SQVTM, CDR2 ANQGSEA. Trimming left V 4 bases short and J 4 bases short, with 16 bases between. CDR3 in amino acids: CSVVGGRASYGYTF. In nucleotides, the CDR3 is TGCAGCGTTGTGGGGGGGAGGGCCAGCTATGGCTACACCTTC.

The DNA of the CDR3 is TGCAGCGTTGAAGATCAGGGGACACTGAACTATGGCTACACCTTC. Translated: CSVEDQGTLNYGYTF. The V call is TRBV29-1, the J call TRBJ1-2; tentatively, D is TRBD1 (6 bases). The germline V and J ends were trimmed by 0 bases and 2 bases, with 13 bases remaining between them. This CDR3 spans 15 amino acids. The germline CDR1 and CDR2 sequences are SQVTM and ANQGSEA.

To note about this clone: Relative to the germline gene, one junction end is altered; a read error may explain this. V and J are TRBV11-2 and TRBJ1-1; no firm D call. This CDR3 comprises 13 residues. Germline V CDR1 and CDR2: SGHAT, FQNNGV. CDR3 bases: TGTGTCAGCCCCCCTACAGTTGGCACTGAAGCTTTCTTT. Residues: CVSPPTVGTEAFF. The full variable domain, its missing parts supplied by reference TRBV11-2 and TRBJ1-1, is EAGVAQSPRYKIIEKRQSVAFWCNPISGHATLYWYQQILGQGPKLLIQFQNNGVVDDSQLPKDRFSAERLKGVDSTLKIQPAKLEDSAVYLCVSPPTVGTEAFFGQGTRLTVV.

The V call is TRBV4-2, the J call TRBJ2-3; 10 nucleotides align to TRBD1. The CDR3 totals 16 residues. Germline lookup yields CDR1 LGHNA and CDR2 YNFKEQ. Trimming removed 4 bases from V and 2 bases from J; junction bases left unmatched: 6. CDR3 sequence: CASSPQGQGVTDTQYF. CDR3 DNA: TGTGCCAGCAGCCCACAAGGACAGGGGGTCACAGATACGCAGTATTTT.

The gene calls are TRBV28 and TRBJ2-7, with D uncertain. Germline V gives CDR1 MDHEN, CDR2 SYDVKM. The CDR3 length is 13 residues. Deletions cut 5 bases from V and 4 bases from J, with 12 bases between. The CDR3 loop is CASSPPRRYEQYF. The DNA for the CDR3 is TGTGCCAGCAGTCCCCCCCGTAGATACGAGCAGTACTTC.

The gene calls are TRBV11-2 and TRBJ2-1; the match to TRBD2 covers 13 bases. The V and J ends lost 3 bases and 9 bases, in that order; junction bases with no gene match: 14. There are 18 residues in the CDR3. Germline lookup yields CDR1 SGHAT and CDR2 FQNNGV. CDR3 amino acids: CASSFHPRTSGRESEQFF. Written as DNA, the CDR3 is TGTGCCAGCAGCTTTCACCCCAGGACTAGCGGGAGAGAAAGTGAGCAGTTCTTC.

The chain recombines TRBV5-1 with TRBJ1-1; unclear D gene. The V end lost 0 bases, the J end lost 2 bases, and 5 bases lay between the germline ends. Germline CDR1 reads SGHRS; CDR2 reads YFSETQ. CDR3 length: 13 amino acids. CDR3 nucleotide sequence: TGCGCCAGCAGCTTGGCAATTAACACTGAAGCTTTCTTT. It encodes CASSLAINTEAFF. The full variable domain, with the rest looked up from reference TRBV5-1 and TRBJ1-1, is KAGVTQTPRYLIKTRGQQVTLSCSPISGHRSVSWYQQTPGQGLQFLFEYFSETQRNKGNFPGRFSGRQFSNSRSEMNVSTLELGDSALYLCASSLAINTEAFFGQGTRLTVV.

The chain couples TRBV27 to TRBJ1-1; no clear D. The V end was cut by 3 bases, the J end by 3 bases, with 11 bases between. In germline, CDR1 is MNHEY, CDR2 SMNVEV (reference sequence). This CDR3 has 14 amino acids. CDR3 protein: CASSLDARDTEAFF. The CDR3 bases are TGTGCCAGCAGTTTGGACGCGAGGGACACTGAAGCTTTCTTT.

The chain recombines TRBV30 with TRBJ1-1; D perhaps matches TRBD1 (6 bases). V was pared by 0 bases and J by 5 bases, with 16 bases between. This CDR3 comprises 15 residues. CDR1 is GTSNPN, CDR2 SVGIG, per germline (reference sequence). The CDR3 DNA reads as TGTGCCTGGAGTGTAATGGGCGGGGGGCGGACTGAAGCTTTCTTT. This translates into CAWSVMGGGRTEAFF. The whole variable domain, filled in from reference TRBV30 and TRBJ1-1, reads SQTIHQWPATLVQPVGSPLSLECTVEGTSNPNLYWYRQAAGRGLQLLFYSVGIGQISSEVPQNLSASRPQDRQFILSSKKLLLSDSGFYLCAWSVMGGGRTEAFFGQGTRLTVV.

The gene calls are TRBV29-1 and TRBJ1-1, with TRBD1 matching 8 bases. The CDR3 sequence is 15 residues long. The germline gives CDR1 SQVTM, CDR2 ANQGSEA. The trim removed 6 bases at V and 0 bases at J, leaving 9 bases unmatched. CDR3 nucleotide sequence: TGCAGCGTCCCAGACAGGGGCGTCATGAACACTGAAGCTTTCTTT. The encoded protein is CSVPDRGVMNTEAFF.

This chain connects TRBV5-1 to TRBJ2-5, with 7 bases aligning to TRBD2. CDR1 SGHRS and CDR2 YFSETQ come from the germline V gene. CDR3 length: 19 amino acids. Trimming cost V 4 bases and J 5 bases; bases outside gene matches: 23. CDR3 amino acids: CASSLYGLERYLVVETQYF. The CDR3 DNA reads TGCGCCAGCAGCCTATACGGACTAGAAAGGTACCTGGTTGTGGAGACCCAGTACTTC.

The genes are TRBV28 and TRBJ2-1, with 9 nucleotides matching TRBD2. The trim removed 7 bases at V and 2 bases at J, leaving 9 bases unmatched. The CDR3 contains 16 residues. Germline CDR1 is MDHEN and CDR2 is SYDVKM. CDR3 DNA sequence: TGTGCCAGCAACTTGGGGGGACTAGCAGCCTACAATGAGCAGTTCTTC. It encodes CASNLGGLAAYNEQFF.

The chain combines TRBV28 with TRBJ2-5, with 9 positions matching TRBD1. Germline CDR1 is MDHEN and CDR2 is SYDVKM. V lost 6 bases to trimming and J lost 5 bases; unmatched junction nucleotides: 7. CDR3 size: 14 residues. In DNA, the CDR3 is TGTGCCAGCAGATTAACAGGGGGCGATGAGACCCAGTACTTC. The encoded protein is CASRLTGGDETQYF.

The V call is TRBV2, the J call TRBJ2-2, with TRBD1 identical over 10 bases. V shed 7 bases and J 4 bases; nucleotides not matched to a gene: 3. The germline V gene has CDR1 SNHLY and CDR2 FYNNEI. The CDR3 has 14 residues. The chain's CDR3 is CASTDRGATGELFF. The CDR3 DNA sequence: TGTGCCAGCACGGACAGGGGGGCCACCGGGGAGCTGTTTTTT.

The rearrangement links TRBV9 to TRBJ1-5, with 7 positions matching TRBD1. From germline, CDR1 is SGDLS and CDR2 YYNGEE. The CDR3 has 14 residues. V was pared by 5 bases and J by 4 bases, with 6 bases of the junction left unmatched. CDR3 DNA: TGTGCCAGCAGTCCTACAGGGGAGAATCAGCCCCAGCATTTT. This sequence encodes CASSPTGENQPQHF.

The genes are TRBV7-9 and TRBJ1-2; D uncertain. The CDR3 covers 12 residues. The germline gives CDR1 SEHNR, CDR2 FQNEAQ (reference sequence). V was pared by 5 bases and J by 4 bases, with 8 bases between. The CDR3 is CASSPSSYGYTF. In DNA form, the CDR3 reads TGTGCCAGCAGCCCAAGTAGCTATGGCTACACCTTC. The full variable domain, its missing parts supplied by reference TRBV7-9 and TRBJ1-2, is DTGVSQNPRHKITKRGQNVTFRCDPISEHNRLYWYRQTLGQGPEFLTYFQNEAQLEKSRLLSDRFSAERPKGSFSTLEIQRTEQGDSAMYLCASSPSSYGYTFGSGTRLTVV.

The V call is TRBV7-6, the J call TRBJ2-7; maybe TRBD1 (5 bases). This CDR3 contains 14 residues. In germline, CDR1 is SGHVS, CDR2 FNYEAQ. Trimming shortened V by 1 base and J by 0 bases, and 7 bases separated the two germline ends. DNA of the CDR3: TGTGCCAGCAGCTTAGGGGGCGGCTCCTACGAGCAGTACTTC. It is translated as CASSLGGGSYEQYF.

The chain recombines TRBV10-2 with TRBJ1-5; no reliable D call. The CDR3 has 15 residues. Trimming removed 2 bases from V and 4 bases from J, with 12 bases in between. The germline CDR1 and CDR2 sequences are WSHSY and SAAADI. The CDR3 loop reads CASSENGQVNQPQHF. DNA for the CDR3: TGCGCCAGCAGTGAGAATGGGCAGGTTAATCAGCCCCAGCATTTT.

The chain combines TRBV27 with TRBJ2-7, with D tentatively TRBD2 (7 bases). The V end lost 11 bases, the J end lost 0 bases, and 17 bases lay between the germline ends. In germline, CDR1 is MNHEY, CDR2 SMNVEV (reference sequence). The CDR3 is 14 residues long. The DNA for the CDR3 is TGTGCCTCCGGTGAAGGGGGGGGCTCCTACGAGCAGTACTTC. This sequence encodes CASGEGGGSYEQYF.

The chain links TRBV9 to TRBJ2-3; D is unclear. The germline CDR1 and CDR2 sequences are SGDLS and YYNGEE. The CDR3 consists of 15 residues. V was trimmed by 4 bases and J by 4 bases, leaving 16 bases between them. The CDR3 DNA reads TGTGCCAGCAGCTCATACGCGACCAAGTCAGATACGCAGTATTTT. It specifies CASSSYATKSDTQYF.

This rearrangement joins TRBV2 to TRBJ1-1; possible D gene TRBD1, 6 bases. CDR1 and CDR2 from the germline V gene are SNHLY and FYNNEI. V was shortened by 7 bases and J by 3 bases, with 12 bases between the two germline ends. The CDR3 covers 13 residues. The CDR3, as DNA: TGTGCCAGCAAATCGGACAGAGACACTGAAGCTTTCTTT. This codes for CASKSDRDTEAFF.

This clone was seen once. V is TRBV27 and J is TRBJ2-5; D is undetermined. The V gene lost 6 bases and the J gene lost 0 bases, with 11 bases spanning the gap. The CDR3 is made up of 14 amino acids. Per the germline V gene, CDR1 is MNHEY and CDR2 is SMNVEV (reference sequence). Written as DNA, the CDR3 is TGTGCCAGCAGGGGCCCCGGATACCAAGAGACCCAGTACTTC. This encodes CASRGPGYQETQYF.